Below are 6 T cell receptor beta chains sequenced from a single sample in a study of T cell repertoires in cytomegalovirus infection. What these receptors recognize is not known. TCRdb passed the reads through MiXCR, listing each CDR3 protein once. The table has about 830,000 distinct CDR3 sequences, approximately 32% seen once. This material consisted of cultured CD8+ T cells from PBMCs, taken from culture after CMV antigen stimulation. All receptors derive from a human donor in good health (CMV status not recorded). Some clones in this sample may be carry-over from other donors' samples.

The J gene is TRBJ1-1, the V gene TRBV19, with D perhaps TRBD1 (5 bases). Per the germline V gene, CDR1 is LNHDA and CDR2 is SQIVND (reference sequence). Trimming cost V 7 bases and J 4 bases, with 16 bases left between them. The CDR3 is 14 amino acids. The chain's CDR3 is CASTRSLDTTEAFF. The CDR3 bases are TGTGCCAGTACCCGATCTCTGGACACCACTGAAGCTTTCTTT. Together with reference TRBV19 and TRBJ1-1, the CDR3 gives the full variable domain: DGGITQSPKYLFRKEGQNVTLSCEQNLNHDAMYWYRQDPGQGLRLIYYSQIVNDFQKGDIAEGYSVSREKKESFPLTVTSAQKNPTAFYLCASTRSLDTTEAFFGQGTRLTVV.

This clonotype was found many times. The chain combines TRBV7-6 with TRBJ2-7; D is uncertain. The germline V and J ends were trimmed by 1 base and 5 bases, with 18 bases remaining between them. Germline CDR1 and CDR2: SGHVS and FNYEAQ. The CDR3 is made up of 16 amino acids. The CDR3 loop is CASSLEPQNSPDEQYV. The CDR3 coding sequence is TGTGCCAGCAGCTTAGAGCCCCAGAACAGTCCGGACGAGCAGTACGTC.

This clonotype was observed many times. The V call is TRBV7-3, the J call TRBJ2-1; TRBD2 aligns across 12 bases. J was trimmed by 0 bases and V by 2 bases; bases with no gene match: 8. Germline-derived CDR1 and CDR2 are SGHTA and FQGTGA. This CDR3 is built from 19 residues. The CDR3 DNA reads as TGTGCCAGCAGCTTAGAACTAGCGGGGGGCTTTAGCTCCTACAATGAGCAGTTCTTC. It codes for CASSLELAGGFSSYNEQFF.

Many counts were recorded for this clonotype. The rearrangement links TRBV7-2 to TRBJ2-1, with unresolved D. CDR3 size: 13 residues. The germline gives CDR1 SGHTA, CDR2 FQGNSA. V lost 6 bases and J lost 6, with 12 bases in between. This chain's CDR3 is CASRFASVNEQFF. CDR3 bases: TGTGCCAGCAGGTTCGCCTCGGTCAATGAGCAGTTCTTC. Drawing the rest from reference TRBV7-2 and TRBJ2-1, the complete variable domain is GAGVSQSPSNKVTEKGKDVELRCDPISGHTALYWYRQSLGQGLEFLIYFQGNSAPDKSGLPSDRFSAERTGGSVSTLTIQRTQQEDSAVYLCASRFASVNEQFFGPGTRLTVL.

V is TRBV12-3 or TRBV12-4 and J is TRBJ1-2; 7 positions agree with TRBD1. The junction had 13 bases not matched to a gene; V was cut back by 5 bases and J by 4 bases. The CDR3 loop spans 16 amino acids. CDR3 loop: CASSDQGDRDPYGYTF. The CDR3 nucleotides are TGTGCCAGCAGTGACCAAGGTGACAGGGACCCCTATGGCTACACCTTC.

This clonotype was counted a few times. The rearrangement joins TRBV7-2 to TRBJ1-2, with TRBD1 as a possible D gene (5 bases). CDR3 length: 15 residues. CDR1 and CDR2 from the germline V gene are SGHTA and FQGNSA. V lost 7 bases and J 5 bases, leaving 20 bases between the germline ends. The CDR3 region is CASTIPRDGRYGYTF. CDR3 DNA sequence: TGTGCCAGCACCATACCTCGGGACGGACGATATGGCTACACCTTC.